This TCR beta chain is from a study of identifying expanded T cells in peripheral blood. Study results and caveats: Variance in clone template counts between two-week samples significantly increased with total template count across all healthy donors. Technical replicates showed roughly 1.2 changed clones; approximately two weeks roughly 18; four weeks 19.

Libraries were prepared by immunoSEQ multiplex PCR; TCRdb keeps only in-frame clonotypes and omits some of them. The sample lists 85,000 to 100,000 clones; approximately 88% were seen once. Healthy donors had no documented immune events, such as infections, while sampled. On this clone itself: The antigen remains undetermined.

Germline CDR1 reads MDHEN; CDR2 reads SYDVKM. Trimming cost V 4 bases and J 6 bases, with 37 bases left between them. There are 22 residues in the CDR3. The sequence was collected from a person aged 18 to 75 in good health. Material for sequencing was blood. The J gene is TRBJ2-1, the V gene TRBV28; D perhaps matches TRBD2 (7 bases). Here the CDR3 reads CASSSPFVMDRKGGGPVNEQFF. The CDR3 DNA reads as TGTGCCAGCAGTTCCCCTTTTGTAATGGACAGAAAAGGGGGGGGGCCGGTCAATGAGCAGTTCTTC.